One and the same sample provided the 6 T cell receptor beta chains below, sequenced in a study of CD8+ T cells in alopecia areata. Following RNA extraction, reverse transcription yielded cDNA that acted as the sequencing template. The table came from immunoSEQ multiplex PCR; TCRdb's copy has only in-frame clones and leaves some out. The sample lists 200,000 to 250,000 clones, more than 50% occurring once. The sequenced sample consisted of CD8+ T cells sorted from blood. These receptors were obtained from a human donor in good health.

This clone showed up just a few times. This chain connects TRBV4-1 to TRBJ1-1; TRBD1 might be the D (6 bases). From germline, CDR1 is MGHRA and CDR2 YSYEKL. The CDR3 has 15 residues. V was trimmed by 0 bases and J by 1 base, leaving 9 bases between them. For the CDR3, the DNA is TGCGCCAGCAGCCAAGATGAAGGGGGGAACACTGAAGCTTTCTTT. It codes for CASSQDEGGNTEAFF.

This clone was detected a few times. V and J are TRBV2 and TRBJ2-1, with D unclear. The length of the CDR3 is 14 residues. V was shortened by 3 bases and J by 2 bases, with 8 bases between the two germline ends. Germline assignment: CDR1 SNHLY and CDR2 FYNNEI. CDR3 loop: CASSDSITYNEQFF. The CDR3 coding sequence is TGTGCCAGCAGTGATAGTATTACCTACAATGAGCAGTTCTTC.

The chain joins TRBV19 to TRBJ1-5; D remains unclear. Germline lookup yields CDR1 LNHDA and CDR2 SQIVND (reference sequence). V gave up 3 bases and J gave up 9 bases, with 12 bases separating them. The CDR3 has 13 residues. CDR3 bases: TGTGCCAGTAGTATGGCGGAAAGATCGCCCCAGCATTTT. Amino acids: CASSMAERSPQHF.

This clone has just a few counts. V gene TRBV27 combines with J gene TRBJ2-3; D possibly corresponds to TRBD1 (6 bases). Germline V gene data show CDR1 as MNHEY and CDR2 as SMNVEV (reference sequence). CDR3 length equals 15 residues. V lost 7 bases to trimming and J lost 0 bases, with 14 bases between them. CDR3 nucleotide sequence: TGTGCCAGCACCTGGGCAAGGGGGAGCACAGATACGCAGTATTTT. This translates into CASTWARGSTDTQYF.

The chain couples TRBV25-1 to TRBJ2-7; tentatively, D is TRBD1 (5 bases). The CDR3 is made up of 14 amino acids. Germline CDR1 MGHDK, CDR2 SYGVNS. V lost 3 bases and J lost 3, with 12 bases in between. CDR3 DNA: TGTGCCAGCAGTGAGGGGCACAGGAGCTACGAGCAGTACTTC. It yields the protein CASSEGHRSYEQYF.

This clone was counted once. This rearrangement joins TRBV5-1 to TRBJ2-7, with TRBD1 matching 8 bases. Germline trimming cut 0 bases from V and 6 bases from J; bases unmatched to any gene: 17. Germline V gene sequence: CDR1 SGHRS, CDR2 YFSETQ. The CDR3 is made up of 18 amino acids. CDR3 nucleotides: TGCGCCAGCAGCTTGGGACAGGGGAATCGGCGTGGGGAGTGCGAGCAGTACTTC. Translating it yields CASSLGQGNRRGECEQYF.